This record covers a single T cell receptor (beta chain). Sequenced by immunoSEQ multiplex PCR; TCRdb stores in-frame clones only, minus some. The sample includes 100,000 to 150,000 clones, more than 85% of them seen just once. This specimen comes from a study of control samples from healthy donors and cancer patients. The V end was cut by 5 bases, the J end by 7 bases, with 11 bases between. Germline values: CDR1 SEHNR, CDR2 FQNEAQ (reference sequence). The CDR3 is made up of 12 amino acids. Sample: blood. The V gene is TRBV7-9, the J gene TRBJ1-2, with a possible D match to TRBD1 (5 bases). The TCR sequence derives from a woman between 18 and 30 years old in good health. The CDR3 nucleotides read TGTGCCAGCAGCCCGCAGGGTCTTGGCTACACCTTC. This translates into CASSPQGLGYTF.